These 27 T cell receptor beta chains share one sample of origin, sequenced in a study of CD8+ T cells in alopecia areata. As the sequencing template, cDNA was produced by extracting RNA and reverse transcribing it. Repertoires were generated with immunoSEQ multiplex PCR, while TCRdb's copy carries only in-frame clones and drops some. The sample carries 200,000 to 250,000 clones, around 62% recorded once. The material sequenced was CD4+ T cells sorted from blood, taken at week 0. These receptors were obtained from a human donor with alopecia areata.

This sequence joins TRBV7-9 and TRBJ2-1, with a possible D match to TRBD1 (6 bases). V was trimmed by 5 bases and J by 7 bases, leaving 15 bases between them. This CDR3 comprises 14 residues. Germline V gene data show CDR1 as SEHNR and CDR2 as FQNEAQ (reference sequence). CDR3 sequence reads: CASSQARGRNEQFF. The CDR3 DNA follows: TGTGCCAGCAGCCAAGCCAGGGGTAGGAATGAGCAGTTCTTC.

Here the CDR3 DNA reads TGTGCCAGCAGCGTAGACGGCTCTGTCGGCGAGCAGTACTTC. Translating it yields CASSVDGSVGEQYF. The rearrangement links TRBV9 to TRBJ2-7; D ambiguous. The CDR3 extends over 14 amino acids. Germline loops: CDR1 SGDLS, CDR2 YYNGEE. V gave up 0 bases and J gave up 6 bases, with 13 bases separating them.

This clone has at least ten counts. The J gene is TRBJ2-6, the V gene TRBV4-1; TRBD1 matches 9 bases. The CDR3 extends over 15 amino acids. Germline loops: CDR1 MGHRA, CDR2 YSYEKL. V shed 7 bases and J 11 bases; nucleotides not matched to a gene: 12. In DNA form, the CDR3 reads TGCGCCAGCACCATTTATTTACAGGGGGCTGACGTCCTGACTTTC. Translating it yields CASTIYLQGADVLTF.

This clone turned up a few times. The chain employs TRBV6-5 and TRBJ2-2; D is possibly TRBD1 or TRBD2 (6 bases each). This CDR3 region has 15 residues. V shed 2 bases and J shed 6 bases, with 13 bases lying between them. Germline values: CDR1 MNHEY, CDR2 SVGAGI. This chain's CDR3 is CASSYEGGGPGELFF. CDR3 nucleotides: TGTGCCAGCAGTTACGAAGGAGGGGGGCCCGGGGAGCTGTTTTTT.

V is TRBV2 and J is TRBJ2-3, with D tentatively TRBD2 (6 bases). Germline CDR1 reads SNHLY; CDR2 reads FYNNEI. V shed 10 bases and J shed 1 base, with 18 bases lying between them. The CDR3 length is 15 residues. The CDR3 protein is CATKRTSSGTDTQYF. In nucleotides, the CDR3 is TGTGCCACCAAAAGAACTAGCTCGGGCACAGATACGCAGTATTTT.

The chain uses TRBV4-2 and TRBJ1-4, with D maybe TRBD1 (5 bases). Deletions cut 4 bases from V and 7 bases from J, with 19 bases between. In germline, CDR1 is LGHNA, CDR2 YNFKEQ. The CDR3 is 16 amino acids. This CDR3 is CASSLRGDVGGEKLFF. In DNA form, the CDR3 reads TGTGCCAGCAGCCTAAGAGGGGACGTTGGCGGTGAAAAACTGTTTTTT.

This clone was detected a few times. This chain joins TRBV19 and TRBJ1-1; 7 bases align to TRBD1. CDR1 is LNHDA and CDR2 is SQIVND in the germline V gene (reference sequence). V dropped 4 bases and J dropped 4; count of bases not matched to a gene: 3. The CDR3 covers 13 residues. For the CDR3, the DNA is TGTGCCAGTAGTAACTCAGGGGGCACTGAAGCTTTCTTT. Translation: CASSNSGGTEAFF.

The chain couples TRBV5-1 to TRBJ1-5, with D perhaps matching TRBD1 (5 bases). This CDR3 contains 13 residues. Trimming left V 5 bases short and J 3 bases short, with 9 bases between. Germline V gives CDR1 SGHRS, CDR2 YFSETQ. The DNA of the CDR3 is TGCGCCAGCAGAGAGGGGACCAATCAGCCCCAGCATTTT. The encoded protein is CASREGTNQPQHF.

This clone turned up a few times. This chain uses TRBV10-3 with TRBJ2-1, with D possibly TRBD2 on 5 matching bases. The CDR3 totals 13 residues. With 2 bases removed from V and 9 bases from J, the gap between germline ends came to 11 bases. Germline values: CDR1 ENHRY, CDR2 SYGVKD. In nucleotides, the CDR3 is TGTGCCATCAGTGAGGGGAGCAGACCTGAGCAGTTCTTC. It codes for CAISEGSRPEQFF.

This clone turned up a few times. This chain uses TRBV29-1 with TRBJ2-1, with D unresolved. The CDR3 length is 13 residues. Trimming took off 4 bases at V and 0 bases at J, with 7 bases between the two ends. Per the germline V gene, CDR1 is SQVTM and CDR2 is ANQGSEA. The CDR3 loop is CSVGADSYNEQFF. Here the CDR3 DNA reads TGCAGCGTTGGGGCGGACTCCTACAATGAGCAGTTCTTC.

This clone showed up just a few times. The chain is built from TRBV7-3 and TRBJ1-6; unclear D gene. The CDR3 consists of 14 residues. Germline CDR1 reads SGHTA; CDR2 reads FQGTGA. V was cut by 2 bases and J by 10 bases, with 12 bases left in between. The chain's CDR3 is CASSLGDPWSPLHF. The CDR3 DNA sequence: TGTGCCAGCAGCTTAGGGGATCCGTGGTCACCCCTCCACTTT.

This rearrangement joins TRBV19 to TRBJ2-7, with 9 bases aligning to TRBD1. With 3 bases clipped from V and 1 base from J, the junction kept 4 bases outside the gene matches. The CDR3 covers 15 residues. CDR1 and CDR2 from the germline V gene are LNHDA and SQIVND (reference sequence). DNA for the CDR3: TGTGCCAGTAGTATCGCCGGGACAGGGTCCTACGAGCAGTACTTC. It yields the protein CASSIAGTGSYEQYF.

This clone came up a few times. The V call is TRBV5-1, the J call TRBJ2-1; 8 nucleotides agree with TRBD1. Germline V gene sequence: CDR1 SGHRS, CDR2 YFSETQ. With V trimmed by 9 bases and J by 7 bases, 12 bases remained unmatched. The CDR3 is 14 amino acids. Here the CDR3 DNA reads TGCGCCACCTCTGCTGGACAGGGAAGGAATGAGCAGTTCTTC. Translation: CATSAGQGRNEQFF.

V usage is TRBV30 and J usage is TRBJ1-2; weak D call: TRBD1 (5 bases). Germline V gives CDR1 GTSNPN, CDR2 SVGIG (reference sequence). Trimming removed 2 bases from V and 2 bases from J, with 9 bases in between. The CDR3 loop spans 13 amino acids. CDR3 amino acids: CAWSYRINYGYTF. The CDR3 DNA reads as TGTGCCTGGAGTTACAGGATAAACTATGGCTACACCTTC.

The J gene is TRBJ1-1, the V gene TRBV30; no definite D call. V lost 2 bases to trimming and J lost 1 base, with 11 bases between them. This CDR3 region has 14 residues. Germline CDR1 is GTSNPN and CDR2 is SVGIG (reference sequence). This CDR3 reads CAWSRDYGNTEAFF. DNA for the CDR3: TGTGCCTGGAGTCGAGACTACGGGAACACTGAAGCTTTCTTT.

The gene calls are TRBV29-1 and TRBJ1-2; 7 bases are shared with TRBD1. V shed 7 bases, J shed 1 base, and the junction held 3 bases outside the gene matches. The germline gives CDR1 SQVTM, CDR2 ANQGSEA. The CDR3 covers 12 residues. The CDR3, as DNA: TGCAGCGGATCAGGGGGTAACTATGGCTACACCTTC. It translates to CSGSGGNYGYTF.

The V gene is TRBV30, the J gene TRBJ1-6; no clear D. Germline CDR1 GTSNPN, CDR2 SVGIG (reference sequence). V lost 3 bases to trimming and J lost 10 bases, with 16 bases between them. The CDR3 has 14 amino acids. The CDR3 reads CAWSAGLEKSPLHF. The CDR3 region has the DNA TGTGCCTGGAGCGCCGGACTAGAGAAATCACCCCTCCACTTT.

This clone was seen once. CDR3 protein: CASSLGTGGAYNEQFF. Written as DNA, the CDR3 is TGCGCCAGCAGCTTGGGAACAGGGGGCGCCTACAATGAGCAGTTCTTC. V and J are TRBV5-1 and TRBJ2-1, with TRBD1 matching over 9 bases. The CDR3 runs 16 residues. Unmatched junction bases numbered 3, after V lost 0 bases and J lost 2 bases. Per germline, CDR1 SGHRS and CDR2 YFSETQ.

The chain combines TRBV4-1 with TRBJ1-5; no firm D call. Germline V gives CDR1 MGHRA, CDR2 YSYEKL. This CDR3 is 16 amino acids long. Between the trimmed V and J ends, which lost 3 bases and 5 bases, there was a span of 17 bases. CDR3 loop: CASSHGRSVVDQPQHF. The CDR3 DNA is TGCGCCAGCAGCCACGGCCGATCAGTGGTCGATCAGCCCCAGCATTTT.

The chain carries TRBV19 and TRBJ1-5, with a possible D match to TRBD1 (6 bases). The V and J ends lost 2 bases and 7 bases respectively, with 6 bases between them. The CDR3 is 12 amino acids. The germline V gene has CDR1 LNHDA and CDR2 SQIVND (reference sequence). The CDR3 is CASSIRGQPQHF. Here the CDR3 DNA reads TGTGCCAGTAGTATAAGGGGGCAGCCCCAGCATTTT. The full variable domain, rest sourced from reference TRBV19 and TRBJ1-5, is DGGITQSPKYLFRKEGQNVTLSCEQNLNHDAMYWYRQDPGQGLRLIYYSQIVNDFQKGDIAEGYSVSREKKESFPLTVTSAQKNPTAFYLCASSIRGQPQHFGDGTRLSIL.

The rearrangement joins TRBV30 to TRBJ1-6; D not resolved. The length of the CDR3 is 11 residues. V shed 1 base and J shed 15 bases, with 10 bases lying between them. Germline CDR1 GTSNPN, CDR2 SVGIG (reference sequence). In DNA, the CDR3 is TGTGCCTGGAGTGCTAGAGTGGACCTCCACTTT. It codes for CAWSARVDLHF.

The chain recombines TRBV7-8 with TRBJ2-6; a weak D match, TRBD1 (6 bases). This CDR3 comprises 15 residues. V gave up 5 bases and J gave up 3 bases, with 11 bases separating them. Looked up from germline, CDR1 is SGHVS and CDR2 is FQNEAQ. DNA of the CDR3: TGTGCCAGCAGCCCCAGGGGTCGTGGGGCCAACGTCCTGACTTTC. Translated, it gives CASSPRGRGANVLTF.

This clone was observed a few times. The CDR3 sequence: CASSYSAGLSYGYTF. Written as DNA, the CDR3 is TGTGCCAGCAGTTACTCCGCAGGGCTTAGCTATGGCTACACCTTC. The rearrangement uses TRBV6-5 and TRBJ1-2; possibly TRBD1 for D (5 bases). Germline lookup yields CDR1 MNHEY and CDR2 SVGAGI. Between the trimmed V and J ends, which lost 0 bases and 4 bases, there was a span of 12 bases. The CDR3 spans 15 residues.

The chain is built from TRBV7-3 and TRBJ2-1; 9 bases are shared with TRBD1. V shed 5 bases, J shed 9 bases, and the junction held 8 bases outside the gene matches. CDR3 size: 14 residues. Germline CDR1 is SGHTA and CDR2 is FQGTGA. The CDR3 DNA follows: TGTGCCAGCAGCCCTACGACAGGGGGAAGTGAGCAGTTCTTC. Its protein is CASSPTTGGSEQFF.

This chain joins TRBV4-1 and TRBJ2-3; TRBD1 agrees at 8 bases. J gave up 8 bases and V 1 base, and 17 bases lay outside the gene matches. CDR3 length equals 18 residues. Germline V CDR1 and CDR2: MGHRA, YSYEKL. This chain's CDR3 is CASSQAIQGALRATTQYF. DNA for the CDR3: TGCGCCAGCAGCCAAGCGATCCAGGGGGCTTTGCGGGCTACTACGCAGTATTTT.

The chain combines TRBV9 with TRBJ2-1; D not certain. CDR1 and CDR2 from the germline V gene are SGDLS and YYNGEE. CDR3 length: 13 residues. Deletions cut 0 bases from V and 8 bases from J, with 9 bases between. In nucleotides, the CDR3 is TGTGCCAGCAGCGTAGCGTGGGTAGATGAGCAGTTCTTC. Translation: CASSVAWVDEQFF.

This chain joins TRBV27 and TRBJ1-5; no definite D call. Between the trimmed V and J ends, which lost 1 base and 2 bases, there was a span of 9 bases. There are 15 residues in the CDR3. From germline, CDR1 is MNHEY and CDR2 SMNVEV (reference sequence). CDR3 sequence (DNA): TGTGCCAGCAGTTTATTCCCTCGGGGCAATCAGCCCCAGCATTTT. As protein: CASSLFPRGNQPQHF.